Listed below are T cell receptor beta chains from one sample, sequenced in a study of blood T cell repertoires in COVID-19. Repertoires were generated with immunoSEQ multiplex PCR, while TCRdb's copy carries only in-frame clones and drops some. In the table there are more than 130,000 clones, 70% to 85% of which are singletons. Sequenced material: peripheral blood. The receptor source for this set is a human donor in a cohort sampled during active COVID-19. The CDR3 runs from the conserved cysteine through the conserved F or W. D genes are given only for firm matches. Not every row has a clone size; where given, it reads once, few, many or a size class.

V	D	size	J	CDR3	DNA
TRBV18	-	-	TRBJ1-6	CASSPPGLGASPLHF	TGTGCCAGCTCACCCCCAGGGCTAGGGGCTTCACCCCTCCACTTT
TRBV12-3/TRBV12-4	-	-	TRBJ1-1	CASSSAEGTEAFF	TGTGCCAGCAGTTCGGCTGAGGGAACTGAAGCTTTCTTT
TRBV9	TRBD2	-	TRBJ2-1	CASSVAGGLRNEQFF	TGTGCCAGCAGCGTAGCGGGGGGGCTTCGGAATGAGCAGTTCTTC
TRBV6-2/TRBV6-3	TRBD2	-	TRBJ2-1	CASSLGRQAGGYNEQFF	TGTGCCAGCAGTCTCGGAAGACAAGCGGGGGGATACAATGAGCAGTTCTTC
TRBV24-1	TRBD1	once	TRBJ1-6	CATSAGTANSPLHF	TGTGCCACCAGTGCAGGGACAGCTAATTCACCCCTCCACTTT
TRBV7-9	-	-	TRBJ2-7	CASSIGHPYEQYF	TGTGCCAGCAGCATCGGACACCCCTACGAGCAGTACTTC
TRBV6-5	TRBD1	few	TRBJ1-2	CASSSGGYGYTF	TGTGCCAGCAGTTCAGGGGGCTATGGCTACACCTTC
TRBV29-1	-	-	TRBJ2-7	CSVEQTRGNEQYF	TGCAGCGTTGAACAGACCCGCGGGAACGAGCAGTACTTC
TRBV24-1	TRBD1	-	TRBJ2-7	CATSDPGQGGSYEQYF	TGTGCCACCAGTGACCCCGGACAGGGAGGCTCCTACGAGCAGTACTTC
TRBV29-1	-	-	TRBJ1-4	CSVEGTENEKLFF	TGCAGCGTTGAAGGGACAGAAAATGAAAAACTGTTTTTT
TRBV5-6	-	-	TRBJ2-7	CASSVWGRASYEQYF	TGTGCCAGCAGCGTCTGGGGCAGGGCGAGCTACGAGCAGTACTTC
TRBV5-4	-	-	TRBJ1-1	CASSFPRARMNTEAFF	TGTGCCAGCAGCTTTCCCAGGGCACGAATGAACACTGAAGCTTTCTTT
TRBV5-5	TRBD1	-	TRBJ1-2	CASSFTTGVYGYTF	TGTGCCAGCAGCTTTACGACAGGGGTCTATGGCTACACCTTC
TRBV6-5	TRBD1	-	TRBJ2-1	CASSRGPYNEQFF	TGTGCCAGCAGTAGGGGGCCCTACAATGAGCAGTTCTTC
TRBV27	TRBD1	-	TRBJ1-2	CASSLSRRGLGYTF	TGTGCCAGCAGTTTATCCCGAAGGGGGCTAGGCTACACCTTC
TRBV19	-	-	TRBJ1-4	CASSTEDRPTNEKLFF	TGTGCCAGTAGTACGGAGGACCGTCCAACTAATGAAAAACTGTTTTTT
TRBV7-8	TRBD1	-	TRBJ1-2	CASSFAQGSGYGYTF	TGTGCCAGCAGCTTCGCACAGGGGTCAGGTTATGGCTACACCTTC
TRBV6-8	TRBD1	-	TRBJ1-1	CASKGEELGTVPPWNTEAFF	TGTGCCAGCAAGGGGGAGGAGTTGGGGACAGTCCCTCCTTGGAACACTGAAGCTTTCTTT
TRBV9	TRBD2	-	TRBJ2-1	CASSVVGRGNYNEQFF	TGTGCCAGCAGCGTAGTTGGGCGGGGGAACTACAATGAGCAGTTCTTC